The clone carrying this T cell receptor (beta chain) was recorded at least ten times. Its antigen remains unknown. Regions amplified from RNA transcripts were the TCR beta CDR3 regions. A first-round RT-PCR of the TCR CDR3 used the HTBI primer set. MiXCR, run by TCRdb on the multiplex PCR reads, gives a single entry per CDR3 protein. This sample has 300,000 to 400,000 distinct CDR3 sequences; 13% occur once, and the top ten carry 9% to 9.5%. J was trimmed by 8 bases and V by 6 bases; bases with no gene match: 5. Germline loops: CDR1 MDHEN, CDR2 SYDVKM. CDR3 length: 13 amino acids. This sample is drawn from a study of T cells in Graves' hyperthyroidism and ophthalmopathy. As for the study in general: Before treatment of any kind, peripheral blood was taken at initial diagnosis. General observations from the study: The model anticipated ophthalmopathy a median about six months pre-onset. Most expanded thyroid clonotypes above 0.001 also appeared in blood.

Patients were excluded because of uncontrolled infection, other autoimmune disease, pregnancy or lactation. The TCR comes from a woman between 18 and 29 years old with Graves' hyperthyroidism. The J gene is TRBJ2-1, the V gene TRBV28; 9 bases align to TRBD2. Sequenced input: blood. CDR3 DNA: TGTGCCAGCAGCCCGGGACTAGCCCATGAGCAGTTCTTC. It translates to CASSPGLAHEQFF.